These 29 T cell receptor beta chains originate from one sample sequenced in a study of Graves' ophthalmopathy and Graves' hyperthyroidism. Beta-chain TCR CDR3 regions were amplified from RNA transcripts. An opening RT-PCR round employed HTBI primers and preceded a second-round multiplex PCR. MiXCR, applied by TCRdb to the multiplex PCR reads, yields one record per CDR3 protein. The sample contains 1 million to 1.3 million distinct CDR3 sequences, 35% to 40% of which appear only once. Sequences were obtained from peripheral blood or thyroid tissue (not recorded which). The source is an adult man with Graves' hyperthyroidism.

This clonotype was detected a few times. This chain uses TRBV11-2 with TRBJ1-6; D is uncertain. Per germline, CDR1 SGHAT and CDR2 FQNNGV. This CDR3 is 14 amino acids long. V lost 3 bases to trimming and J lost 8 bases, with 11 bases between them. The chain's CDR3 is CASSFFRSYSPLHF. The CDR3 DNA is TGTGCCAGCAGCTTTTTCCGATCTTATTCACCCCTCCACTTT.

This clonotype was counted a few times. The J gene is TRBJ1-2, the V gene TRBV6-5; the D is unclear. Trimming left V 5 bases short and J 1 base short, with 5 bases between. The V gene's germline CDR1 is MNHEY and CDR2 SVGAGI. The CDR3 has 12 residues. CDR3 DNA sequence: TGTGCCAGCAGTAGCAATAACTATGGCTACACCTTC. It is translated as CASSSNNYGYTF.

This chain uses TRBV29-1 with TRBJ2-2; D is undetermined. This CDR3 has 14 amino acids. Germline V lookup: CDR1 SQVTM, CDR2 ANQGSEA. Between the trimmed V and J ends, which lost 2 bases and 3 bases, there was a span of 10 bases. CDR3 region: CSVEFEPYTGELFF. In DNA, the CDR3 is TGCAGCGTTGAATTTGAACCTTACACCGGGGAGCTGTTTTTT.

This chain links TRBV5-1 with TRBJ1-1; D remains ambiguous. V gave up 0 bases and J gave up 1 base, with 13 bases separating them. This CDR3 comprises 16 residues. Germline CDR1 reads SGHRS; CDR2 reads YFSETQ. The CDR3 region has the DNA TGCGCCAGCAGCTTGGCCTTCCGGTCTTCGAACACTGAAGCTTTCTTT. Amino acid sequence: CASSLAFRSSNTEAFF.

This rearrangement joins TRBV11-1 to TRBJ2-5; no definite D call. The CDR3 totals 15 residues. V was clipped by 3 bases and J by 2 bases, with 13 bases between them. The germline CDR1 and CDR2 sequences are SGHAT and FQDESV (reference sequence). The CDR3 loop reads CASSLSPTWQETQYF. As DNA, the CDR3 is TGTGCCAGCAGCTTGTCCCCTACGTGGCAAGAGACCCAGTACTTC.

The CDR3: CSARLAAVEETQYF. The CDR3, as DNA: TGCAGTGCTCGACTAGCGGCGGTGGAAGAGACCCAGTACTTC. This sequence joins TRBV20-1 and TRBJ2-5, with TRBD2 identical over 9 bases. V lost 5 bases and J lost 3; bases outside the gene matches: 7. Looked up from germline, CDR1 is DFQATT and CDR2 is SNEGSKA (reference sequence). This CDR3 region has 14 residues.

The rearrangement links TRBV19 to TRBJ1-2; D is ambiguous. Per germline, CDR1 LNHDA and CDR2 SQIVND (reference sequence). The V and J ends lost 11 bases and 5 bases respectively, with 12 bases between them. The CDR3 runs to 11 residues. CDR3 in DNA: TGTGCCGGACGTGACTCGTATGGCTACACCTTC. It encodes CAGRDSYGYTF.

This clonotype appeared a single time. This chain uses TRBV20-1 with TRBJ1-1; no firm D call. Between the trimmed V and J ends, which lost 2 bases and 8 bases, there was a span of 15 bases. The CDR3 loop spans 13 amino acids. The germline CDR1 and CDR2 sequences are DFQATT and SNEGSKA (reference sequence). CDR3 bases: TGCAGTGCTAGATCGAGAGGGCTCTCCGAAGCTTTCTTT. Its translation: CSARSRGLSEAFF.

CDR3 sequence: CASSVTSGLAGAYEQYF. DNA for the CDR3: TGTGCCAGCAGCGTAACGTCGGGTTTGGCGGGAGCCTACGAGCAGTACTTC. The V gene is TRBV9, the J gene TRBJ2-7; 7 bases match TRBD2. Germline loops: CDR1 SGDLS, CDR2 YYNGEE. Unmatched junction bases numbered 12, after V lost 1 base and J lost 2 bases. CDR3 length equals 17 residues.

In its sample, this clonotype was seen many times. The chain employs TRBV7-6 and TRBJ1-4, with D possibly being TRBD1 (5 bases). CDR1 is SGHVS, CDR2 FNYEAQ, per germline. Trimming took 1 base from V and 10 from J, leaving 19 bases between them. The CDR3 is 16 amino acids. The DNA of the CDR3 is TGTGCCAGCAGCTTAGGGGTTCGGGGGACGGAGGTAAAACTGTTTTTT. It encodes CASSLGVRGTEVKLFF. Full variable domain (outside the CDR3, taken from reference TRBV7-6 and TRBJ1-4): GAGVSQSPRYKVTKRGQDVALRCDPISGHVSLYWYRQALGQGPEFLTYFNYEAQQDKSGLPNDRFSAERPEGSISTLTIQRTEQRDSAMYRCASSLGVRGTEVKLFFGSGTQLSVL.

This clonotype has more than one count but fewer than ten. The CDR3 nucleotides are TGTGCCAGCATGAAGAGGGGAGACTACGAGCAGTACTTC. Translation gives CASMKRGDYEQYF. The V call is TRBV5-4, the J call TRBJ2-7; D assignment may be TRBD1 or TRBD2 (5 bases each). V dropped 6 bases and J dropped 3 bases, with 13 bases sitting between them. Germline CDR1 reads SGHNT; CDR2 reads YYREEE (reference sequence). The CDR3 covers 13 residues.

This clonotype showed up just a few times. The CDR3 reads CASTSWREGLDTQYF. The CDR3 DNA follows: TGTGCCAGCACCTCCTGGAGGGAGGGCCTGGATACGCAGTATTTT. The chain has TRBV7-8 and TRBJ2-3; 7 bases are a match to TRBD2. The germline CDR1 and CDR2 sequences are SGHVS and FQNEAQ. J gave up 6 bases and V 7 bases, and 13 bases lay outside the gene matches. The CDR3 totals 15 residues.

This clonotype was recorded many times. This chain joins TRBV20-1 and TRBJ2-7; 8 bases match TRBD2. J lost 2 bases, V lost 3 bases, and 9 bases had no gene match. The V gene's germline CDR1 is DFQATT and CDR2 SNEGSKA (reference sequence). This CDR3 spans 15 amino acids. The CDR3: CSASALAEGTYEQYF. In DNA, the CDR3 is TGCAGTGCTAGTGCACTAGCGGAGGGGACCTACGAGCAGTACTTC.

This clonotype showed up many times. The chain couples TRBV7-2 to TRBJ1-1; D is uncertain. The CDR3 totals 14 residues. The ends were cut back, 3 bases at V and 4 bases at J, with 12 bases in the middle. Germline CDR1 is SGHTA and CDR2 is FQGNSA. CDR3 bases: TGTGCCAGCAGCTTGTCGGGAAGCGGCACTGAAGCTTTCTTT. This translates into CASSLSGSGTEAFF.

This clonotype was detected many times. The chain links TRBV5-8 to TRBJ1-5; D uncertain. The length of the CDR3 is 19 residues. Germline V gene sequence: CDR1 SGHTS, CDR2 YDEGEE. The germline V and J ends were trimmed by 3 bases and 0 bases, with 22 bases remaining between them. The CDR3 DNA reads TGTGCCAGCAGCTATACCTACCCGGCCGAGACACATAGCAATCAGCCCCAGCATTTT. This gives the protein CASSYTYPAETHSNQPQHF.

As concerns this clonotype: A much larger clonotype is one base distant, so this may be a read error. The CDR3: CASSSPGYTF. The CDR3 DNA follows: TGTGCCAGCAGCTCCCCCGGGTACACCTTC. The chain couples TRBV7-9 to TRBJ1-2; D is uncertain. The CDR3 loop spans 10 amino acids. The ends were cut back, 4 bases at V and 11 bases at J, with 8 bases in the middle. The germline CDR1 and CDR2 sequences are SEHNR and FQNEAQ (reference sequence).

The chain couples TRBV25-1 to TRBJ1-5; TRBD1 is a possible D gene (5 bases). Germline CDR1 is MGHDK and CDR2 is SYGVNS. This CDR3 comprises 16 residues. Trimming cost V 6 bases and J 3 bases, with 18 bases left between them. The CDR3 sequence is CASSFSWGLDNQPQHF. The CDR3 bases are TGTGCCAGCAGCTTTAGTTGGGGGTTGGACAATCAGCCCCAGCATTTT.

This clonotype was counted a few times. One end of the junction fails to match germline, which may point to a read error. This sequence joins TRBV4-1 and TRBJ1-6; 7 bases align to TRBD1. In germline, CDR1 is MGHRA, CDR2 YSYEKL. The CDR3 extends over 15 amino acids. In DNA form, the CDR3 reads TGCGCCAGCAACCAAGTGGGACAGTCGAATTCACCCCTCCACTTT. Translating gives CASNQVGQSNSPLHF.

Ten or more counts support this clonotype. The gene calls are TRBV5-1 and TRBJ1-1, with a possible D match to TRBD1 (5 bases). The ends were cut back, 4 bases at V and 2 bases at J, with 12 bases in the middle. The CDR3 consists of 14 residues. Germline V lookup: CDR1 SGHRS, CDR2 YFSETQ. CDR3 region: CASSPLTVNTEAFF. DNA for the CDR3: TGCGCCAGCAGCCCTCTGACAGTAAACACTGAAGCTTTCTTT.

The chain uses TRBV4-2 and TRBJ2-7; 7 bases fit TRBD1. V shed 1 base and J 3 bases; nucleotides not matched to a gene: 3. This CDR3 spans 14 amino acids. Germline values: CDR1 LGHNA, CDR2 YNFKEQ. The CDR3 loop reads CASSQGDSVYEQYF. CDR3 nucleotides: TGTGCCAGCAGCCAAGGGGACAGCGTCTACGAGCAGTACTTC.

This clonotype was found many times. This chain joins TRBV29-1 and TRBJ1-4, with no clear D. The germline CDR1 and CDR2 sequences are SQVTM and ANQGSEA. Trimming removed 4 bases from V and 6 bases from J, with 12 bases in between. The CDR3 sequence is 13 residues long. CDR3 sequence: CSVVRARDEKLFF. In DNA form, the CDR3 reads TGCAGCGTTGTTCGGGCTCGGGATGAAAAACTGTTTTTT.

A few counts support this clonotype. CDR3 nucleotides: TGTGCCAGCAGTACCGAGGGGACAGGGTTTGGCAATCAGCCCCAGCATTTT. Its translation: CASSTEGTGFGNQPQHF. The chain employs TRBV6-5 and TRBJ1-5; 9 bases map to TRBD1. The CDR3 extends over 17 amino acids. Germline V gives CDR1 MNHEY, CDR2 SVGAGI. Unmatched junction bases numbered 10, after V lost 5 bases and J lost 2 bases.

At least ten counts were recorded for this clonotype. The chain's CDR3 is CASSSGYDTGELFF. The CDR3 DNA follows: TGCGCCAGCAGCTCTGGATACGACACCGGGGAGCTGTTTTTT. The chain joins TRBV5-1 to TRBJ2-2; D is unclear. In germline, CDR1 is SGHRS, CDR2 YFSETQ. V shed 3 bases and J shed 3 bases, with 9 bases lying between them. The CDR3 length is 14 residues.

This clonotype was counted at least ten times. DNA of the CDR3: TGTGCCAGCAGTTTGGCCGCCGGGACAGGGGCCCGGACCCTCCACTTT. The encoded protein is CASSLAAGTGARTLHF. The rearrangement joins TRBV12-3 or TRBV12-4 to TRBJ1-6, with TRBD1 matching 10 bases. CDR3 length: 16 residues. After removal of 3 bases from V and 14 bases from J, the junction contained 13 bases not matched to a gene.

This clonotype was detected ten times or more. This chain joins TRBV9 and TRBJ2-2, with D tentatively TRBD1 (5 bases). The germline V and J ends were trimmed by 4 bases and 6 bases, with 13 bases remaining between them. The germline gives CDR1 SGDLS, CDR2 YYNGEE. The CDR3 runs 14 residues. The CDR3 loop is CASSPARVAGELFF. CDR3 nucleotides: TGTGCCAGCAGCCCAGCCAGGGTTGCCGGGGAGCTGTTTTTT.

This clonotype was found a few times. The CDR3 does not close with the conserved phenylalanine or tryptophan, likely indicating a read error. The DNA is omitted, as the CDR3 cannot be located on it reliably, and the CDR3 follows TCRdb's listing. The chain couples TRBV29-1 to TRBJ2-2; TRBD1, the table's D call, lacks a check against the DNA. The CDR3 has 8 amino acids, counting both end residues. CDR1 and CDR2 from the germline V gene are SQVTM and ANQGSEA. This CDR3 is CSARRTGT.

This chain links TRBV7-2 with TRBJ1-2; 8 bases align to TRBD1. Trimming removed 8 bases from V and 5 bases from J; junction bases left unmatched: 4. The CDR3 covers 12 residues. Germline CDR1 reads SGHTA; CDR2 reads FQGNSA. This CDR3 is CASSDRAYGYTF. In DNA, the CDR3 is TGTGCCAGCTCGGACAGGGCTTATGGCTACACCTTC.

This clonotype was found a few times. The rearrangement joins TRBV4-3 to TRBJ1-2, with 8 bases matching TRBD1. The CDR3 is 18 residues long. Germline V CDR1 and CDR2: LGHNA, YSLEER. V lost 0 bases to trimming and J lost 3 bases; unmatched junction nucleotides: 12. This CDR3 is CASSQDLGQVFLDYGYTF. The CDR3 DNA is TGCGCCAGCAGCCAAGATTTGGGACAGGTTTTCCTCGACTATGGCTACACCTTC.

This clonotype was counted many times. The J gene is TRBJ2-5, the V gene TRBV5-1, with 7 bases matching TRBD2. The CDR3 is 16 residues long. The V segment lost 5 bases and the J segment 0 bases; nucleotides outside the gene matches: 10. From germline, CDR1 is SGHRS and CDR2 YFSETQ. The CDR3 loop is CASSSGGRTYQETQYF. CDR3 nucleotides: TGCGCCAGCAGTTCGGGGGGACGAACGTACCAAGAGACCCAGTACTTC.